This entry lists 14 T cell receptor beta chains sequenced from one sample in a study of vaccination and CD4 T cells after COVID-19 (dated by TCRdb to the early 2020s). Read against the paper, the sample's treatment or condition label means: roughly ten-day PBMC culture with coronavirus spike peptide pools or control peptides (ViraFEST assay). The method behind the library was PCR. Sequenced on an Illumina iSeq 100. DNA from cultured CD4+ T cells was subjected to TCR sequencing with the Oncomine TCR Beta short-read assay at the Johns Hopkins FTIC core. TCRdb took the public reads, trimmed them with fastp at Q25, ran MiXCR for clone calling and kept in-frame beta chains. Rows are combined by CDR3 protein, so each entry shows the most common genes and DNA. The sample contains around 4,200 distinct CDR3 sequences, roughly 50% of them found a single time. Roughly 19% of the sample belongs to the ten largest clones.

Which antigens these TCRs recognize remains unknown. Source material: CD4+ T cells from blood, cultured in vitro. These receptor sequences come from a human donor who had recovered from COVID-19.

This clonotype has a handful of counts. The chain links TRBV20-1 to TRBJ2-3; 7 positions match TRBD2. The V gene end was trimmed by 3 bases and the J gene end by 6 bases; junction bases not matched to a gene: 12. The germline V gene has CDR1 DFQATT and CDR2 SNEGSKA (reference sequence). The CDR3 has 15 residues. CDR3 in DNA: TGCAGTGCTAGTAATGTCCGGCGGGAGAGGGATACGCAGTATTTT. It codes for CSASNVRRERDTQYF.

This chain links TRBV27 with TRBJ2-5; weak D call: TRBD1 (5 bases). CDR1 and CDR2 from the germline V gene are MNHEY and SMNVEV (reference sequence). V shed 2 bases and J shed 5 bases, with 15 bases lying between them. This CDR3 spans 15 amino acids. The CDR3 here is CASSLMGQIGETQYF. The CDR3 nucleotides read TGTGCCAGCAGTTTAATGGGGCAAATCGGGGAGACCCAGTACTTC.

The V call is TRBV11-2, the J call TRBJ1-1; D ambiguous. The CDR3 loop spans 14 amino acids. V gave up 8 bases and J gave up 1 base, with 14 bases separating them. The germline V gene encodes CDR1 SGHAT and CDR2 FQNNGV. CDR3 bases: TGTGCCAGCCGCCCTGGCAGTACGAACACTGAAGCTTTCTTT. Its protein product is CASRPGSTNTEAFF.

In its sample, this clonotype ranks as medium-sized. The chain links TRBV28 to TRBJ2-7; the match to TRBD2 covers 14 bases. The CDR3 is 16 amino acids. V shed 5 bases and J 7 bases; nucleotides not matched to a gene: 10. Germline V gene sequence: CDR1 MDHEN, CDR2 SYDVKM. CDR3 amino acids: CASSPETSGRDGEQYF. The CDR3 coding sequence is TGTGCCAGCAGTCCGGAGACTAGCGGGAGGGATGGGGAGCAGTACTTC.

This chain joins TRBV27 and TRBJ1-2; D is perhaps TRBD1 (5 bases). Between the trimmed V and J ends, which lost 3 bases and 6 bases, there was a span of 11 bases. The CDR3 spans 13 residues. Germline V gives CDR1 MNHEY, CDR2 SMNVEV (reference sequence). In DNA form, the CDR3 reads TGTGCCAGCAGTTTTAGGGGTGGTAATGGCTACACCTTC. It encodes CASSFRGGNGYTF.

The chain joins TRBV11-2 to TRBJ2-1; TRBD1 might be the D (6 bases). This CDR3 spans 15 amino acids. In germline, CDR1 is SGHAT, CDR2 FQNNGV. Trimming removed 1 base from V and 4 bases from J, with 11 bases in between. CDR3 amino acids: CASSLVTGPYNEQFF. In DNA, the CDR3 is TGTGCCAGCAGCTTAGTTACAGGGCCATACAATGAGCAGTTCTTC.

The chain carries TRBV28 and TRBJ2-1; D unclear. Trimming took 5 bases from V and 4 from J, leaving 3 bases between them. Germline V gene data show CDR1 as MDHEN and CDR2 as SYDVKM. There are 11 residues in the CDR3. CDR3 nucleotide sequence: TGTGCCAGCAGTGGGTACAATGAGCAGTTCTTC. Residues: CASSGYNEQFF. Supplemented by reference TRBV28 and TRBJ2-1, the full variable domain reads DVKVTQSSRYLVKRTGEKVFLECVQDMDHENMFWYRQDPGLGLRLIYFSYDVKMKEKGDIPEGYSVSREKKERFSLILESASTNQTSMYLCASSGYNEQFFGPGTRLTVL.

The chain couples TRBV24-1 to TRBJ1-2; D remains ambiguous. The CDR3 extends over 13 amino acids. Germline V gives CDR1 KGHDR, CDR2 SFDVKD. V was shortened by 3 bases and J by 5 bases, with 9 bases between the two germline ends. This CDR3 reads CATSDGRRYGYTF. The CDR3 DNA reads TGTGCCACCAGTGATGGTCGAAGATATGGCTACACCTTC.

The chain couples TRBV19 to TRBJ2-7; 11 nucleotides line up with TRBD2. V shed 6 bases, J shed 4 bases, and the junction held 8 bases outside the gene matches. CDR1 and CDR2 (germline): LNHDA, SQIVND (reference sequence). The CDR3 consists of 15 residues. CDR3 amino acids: CASSQTSGSVYEQYF. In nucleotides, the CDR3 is TGTGCCAGTAGCCAAACTAGCGGGAGCGTTTACGAGCAGTACTTC.

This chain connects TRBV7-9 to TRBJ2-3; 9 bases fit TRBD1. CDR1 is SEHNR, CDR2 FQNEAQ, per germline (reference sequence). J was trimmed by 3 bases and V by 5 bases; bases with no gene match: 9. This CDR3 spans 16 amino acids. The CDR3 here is CASSRRTGAMTDTQYF. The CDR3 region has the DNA TGTGCCAGCAGCCGTAGGACAGGGGCCATGACAGATACGCAGTATTTT.

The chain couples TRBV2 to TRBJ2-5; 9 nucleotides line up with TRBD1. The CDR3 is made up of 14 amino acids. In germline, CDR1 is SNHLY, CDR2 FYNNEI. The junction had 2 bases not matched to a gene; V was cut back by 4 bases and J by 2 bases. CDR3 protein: CASSVDRGQETQYF. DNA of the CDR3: TGTGCCAGCAGTGTGGACAGGGGTCAAGAGACCCAGTACTTC.

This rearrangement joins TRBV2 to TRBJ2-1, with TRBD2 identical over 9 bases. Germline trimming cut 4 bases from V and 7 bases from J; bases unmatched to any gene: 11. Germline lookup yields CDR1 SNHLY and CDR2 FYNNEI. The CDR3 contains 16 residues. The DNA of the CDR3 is TGTGCCAGCAGTGGCCCTATCCGCGGGGGGGCGAATGAGCAGTTCTTC. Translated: CASSGPIRGGANEQFF. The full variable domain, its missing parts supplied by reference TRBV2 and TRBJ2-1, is EPEVTQTPSHQVTQMGQEVILRCVPISNHLYFYWYRQILGQKVEFLVSFYNNEISEKSEIFDDQFSVERPDGSNFTLKIRSTKLEDSAMYFCASSGPIRGGANEQFFGPGTRLTVL.

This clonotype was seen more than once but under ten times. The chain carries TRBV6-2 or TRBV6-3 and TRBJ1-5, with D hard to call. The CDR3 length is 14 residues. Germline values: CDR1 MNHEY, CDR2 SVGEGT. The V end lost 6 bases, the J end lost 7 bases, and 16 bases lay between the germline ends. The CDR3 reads CASSPHKDVQPQHF. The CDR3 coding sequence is TGTGCCAGCAGCCCCCACAAGGATGTGCAGCCCCAGCATTTT.

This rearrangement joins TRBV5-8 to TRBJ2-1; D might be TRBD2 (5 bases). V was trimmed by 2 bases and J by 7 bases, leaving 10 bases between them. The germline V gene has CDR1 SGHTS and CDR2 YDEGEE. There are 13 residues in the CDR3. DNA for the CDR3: TGTGCCAGCAGCTTACGGAGGCGGAATGAGCAGTTCTTC. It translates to CASSLRRRNEQFF.